This is a list of T cell receptor beta chains from one sample in a study of blood T cell repertoires in COVID-19. Clones were read by immunoSEQ multiplex PCR, and TCRdb kept only the in-frame ones, dropping some. The table shows over 50,000 clones, with roughly 86% occurring only once. Sequencing was carried out using peripheral blood. These receptor sequences come from a man aged 60-69 years with acute or convalescent COVID-19. Each CDR3 is given with its conserved first and last residue. D genes are given only for firm matches. Not every row has a clone size; where given, it reads once, few, many or a size class.

TRBJ2-7 - TRBV11-2 - CASSGERLAEETQYF TGTGCCAGCAGCGGCGAAAGACTGGCGGAAGAGACCCAGTATTTC
TRBJ1-2 TRBD1 TRBV9 - CASSVGEGTGYGYTF TGTGCCAGCAGCGTAGGAGAGGGGACAGGGTATGGCTACACCTTC
TRBJ1-2 - TRBV7-3 - CASSRVGGSDYGYTF TGTGCCAGCAGCCGGGTTGGTGGGAGCGACTATGGCTACACCTTC
TRBJ1-5 - TRBV19 - CASSIDRAGRNQPQHF TGTGCCAGTAGTATAGATCGGGCGGGGCGCAATCAGCCCCAGCATTTT
TRBJ1-1 - TRBV7-8 - CASSSMGAMNTEAFF TGTGCCAGCAGCTCCATGGGGGCCATGAACACTGAAGCTTTCTTT
TRBJ2-7 TRBD1 TRBV19 - CASSPDGGQGAREQYF TGTGCCAGTAGTCCTGATGGGGGACAGGGGGCGAGGGAGCAGTACTTC
TRBJ2-3 - TRBV18 - CASSRLRADTQYF TGTGCCAGCTCTCGCCTCAGGGCTGATACGCAGTATTTT
TRBJ2-3 - TRBV25-1 once CASSSPSRPDTQYF TGTGCCAGCAGTAGCCCTAGCCGGCCAGATACGCAGTATTTT
TRBJ2-1 - TRBV18 - CASSQWGGIGDEQFF TGTGCCAGCTCACAGTGGGGGGGCATCGGGGATGAGCAGTTCTTC
TRBJ1-2 TRBD1 TRBV18 - CASSPRTGGRTDYGYTF TGTGCCAGCTCACCACGCACAGGGGGAAGGACGGACTATGGCTACACCTTC
TRBJ1-1 TRBD1 TRBV12-5 - CASGLGQGAHTEAFF TGTGCTAGTGGTTTGGGGCAGGGGGCTCACACTGAAGCTTTCTTT
TRBJ1-2 - TRBV28 once CASSFGNFVYGYTF TGTGCCAGCAGTTTCGGGAATTTTGTTTATGGCTACACCTTC
TRBJ1-1 - TRBV7-2 - CASTPRNGNTEAFF TGTGCCAGCACCCCCAGGAATGGGAACACTGAAGCTTTCTTT
TRBJ1-6 TRBD1 TRBV27 - CASTKQGPNSPLHF TGTGCCAGCACTAAACAGGGGCCGAATTCACCCCTCCACTTT
TRBJ2-7 - TRBV19 - CASSMAGITAYEQYF TGTGCCAGTAGTATGGCAGGAATAACTGCCTACGAGCAGTACTTC
TRBJ1-1 - TRBV18 - CASSLHRDAEAFF TGTGCCAGCTCACTGCACAGGGACGCTGAAGCTTTCTTT
TRBJ1-6 - TRBV3-1/TRBV3-2 - CASSSGPGTPYINSPLHF TGTGCCAGCAGCAGTGGACCGGGGACACCTTATATCAATTCACCCCTCCACTTT
TRBJ2-5 TRBD1 TRBV3-1/TRBV3-2 - CASSQVGQTGETQYF TGTGCCAGCAGCCAAGTGGGACAGACGGGAGAGACCCAGTACTTC
TRBJ2-7 - TRBV24-1 - CATSDGATTYEQYF TGTGCCACCAGTGATGGGGCCACCACCTACGAGCAGTACTTC
TRBJ2-7 TRBD1 TRBV19 - CASSIGTGNEQYF TGTGCCAGTAGTATAGGGACAGGGAACGAGCAGTACTTC
TRBJ1-5 TRBD1 TRBV28 - CASSNGIGTGERPQHF TGTGCCAGCAGTAACGGGATCGGGACAGGGGAACGGCCCCAGCATTTT
TRBJ1-2 - TRBV6-5 - CASRSRDSQGGYTF TGTGCCAGCAGGTCAAGGGACTCTCAGGGTGGCTACACCTTC
TRBJ1-2 - TRBV19 - CASSLVGGYGYTF TGTGCCAGTAGTCTTGTCGGGGGATATGGCTACACCTTC
TRBJ1-2 - TRBV24-1 once CATSSGGAYGYTF TGTGCCACCAGTAGCGGGGGAGCTTATGGCTACACCTTC
TRBJ1-1 TRBD1 TRBV19 - CASSPFRGPAEAFF TGTGCCAGTAGTCCTTTCAGGGGGCCGGCTGAAGCTTTCTTT
TRBJ2-7 - TRBV9 - CASSEGGSRKPEQYF TGTGCCAGCAGCGAGGGGGGGTCTAGAAAGCCCGAGCAGTACTTC
TRBJ1-2 - TRBV19 - CASSMETESNYGYTF TGTGCCAGTAGTATGGAGACAGAGAGTAACTATGGCTACACCTTC
TRBJ1-1 TRBD1 TRBV7-8 - CASSRGDRGGTEAFF TGTGCCAGCAGCCGAGGGGACAGGGGAGGCACTGAAGCTTTCTTT
TRBJ1-3 TRBD1 TRBV27 - CASISGGPGNTIYF TGTGCCAGCATTTCAGGGGGCCCTGGAAACACCATATATTTT
TRBJ1-3 TRBD1 TRBV29-1 - CSAAGQGGNTIYF TGCAGCGCTGCGGGACAGGGTGGAAACACCATATATTTT
TRBJ2-3 - TRBV5-1 - CASRERVTDTQYF TGCGCCAGCAGAGAGCGGGTCACAGATACGCAGTATTTT
TRBJ1-4 - TRBV3-1/TRBV3-2 - CASSQATVLNEKLFF TGTGCCAGCAGCCAAGCGACAGTCCTTAATGAAAAACTGTTTTTT
TRBJ1-1 TRBD1 TRBV6-5 - CASSLGQAVEAFF TGTGCCAGCAGTCTCGGACAGGCCGTTGAAGCTTTCTTT
TRBJ1-3 - TRBV6-5 - CASSSGTTGNTIYF TGTGCCAGCAGTTCCGGGACAACTGGAAACACCATATATTTT
TRBJ1-2 TRBD1 TRBV19 - CASSLSGQGFGYTF TGTGCCAGTAGTCTTTCGGGACAGGGGTTTGGCTACACCTTC
TRBJ2-7 TRBD2 TRBV10-1 few CASSPGLAGAYEQYF TGCGCCAGCAGTCCAGGACTAGCGGGGGCCTACGAGCAGTACTTC
TRBJ2-7 - TRBV12-3/TRBV12-4 - CASGRRGEQYF TGTGCCAGCGGCAGACGGGGGGAGCAGTACTTC
TRBJ1-1 - TRBV7-2 - CASSSGGGRDTEAFF TGTGCCAGCAGCTCCGGGGGAGGGAGGGACACTGAAGCTTTCTTT
TRBJ2-2 - TRBV19 - CASSPHRDRNTGELFF TGTGCCAGTAGTCCCCACAGGGACCGAAACACCGGGGAGCTGTTTTTT
TRBJ1-5 - TRBV19 - CASRYQGKQPQHF TGTGCCAGTAGGTACCAGGGGAAGCAGCCCCAGCATTTT
TRBJ1-4 - TRBV6-5 - CASSPGTPEKLFF TGTGCCAGCAGCCCCGGGACACCAGAAAAACTGTTTTTT
TRBJ2-2 - TRBV6-1 - CASRLTSNTGELFF TGTGCCAGCAGATTGACTTCGAACACCGGGGAGCTGTTTTTT
TRBJ2-3 TRBD1 TRBV7-8 - CASSLGVGGQGTNTQYF TGTGCCAGCAGCTTAGGGGTAGGGGGACAGGGTACCAATACGCAGTATTTT
TRBJ1-1 TRBD1 TRBV19 once CASSIDRGTEAFF TGTGCCAGTAGTATTGACAGGGGGACTGAAGCTTTCTTT
TRBJ2-4 TRBD1 TRBV5-4 - CASSFDRDENIQYF TGTGCCAGCAGCTTCGACAGGGACGAAAACATTCAGTACTTC
TRBJ2-1 TRBD2 TRBV9 - CARRAGGRGLSSYNEQFF TGCGCCCGCCGCGCGGGGGGGAGGGGACTCAGCTCCTACAATGAGCAGTTCTTC
TRBJ1-2 - TRBV12-3/TRBV12-4 - CASSQDPGGYTF TGTGCCAGCAGTCAGGACCCGGGGGGCTACACCTTC
TRBJ1-6 TRBD1 TRBV6-6 once CASSITQGPEDSPLHF TGTGCCAGCAGCATAACACAGGGGCCCGAGGATTCACCCCTCCACTTT
TRBJ1-4 - TRBV29-1 - CSVTQGGREKLFF TGCAGCGTTACACAGGGCGGTCGAGAAAAACTGTTTTTT
TRBJ1-5 TRBD1 TRBV4-2 - CASSFGQGGSQPQHF TGTGCCAGCAGCTTCGGACAGGGGGGTAGTCAGCCCCAGCATTTT
TRBJ1-6 - TRBV25-1 - CASRGFSSYNSPLHF TGTGCCAGCCGGGGATTTAGCTCCTATAATTCACCCCTCCACTTT
TRBJ1-4 TRBD1 TRBV9 few CASSVGPGQGVEKLFF TGTGCCAGCAGCGTGGGGCCGGGACAGGGGGTTGAAAAACTGTTTTTT
TRBJ2-3 TRBD2 TRBV6-5 - CASSSQLAGATDTQYF TGTGCCAGCAGTTCCCAGTTAGCGGGGGCCACAGATACGCAGTATTTT